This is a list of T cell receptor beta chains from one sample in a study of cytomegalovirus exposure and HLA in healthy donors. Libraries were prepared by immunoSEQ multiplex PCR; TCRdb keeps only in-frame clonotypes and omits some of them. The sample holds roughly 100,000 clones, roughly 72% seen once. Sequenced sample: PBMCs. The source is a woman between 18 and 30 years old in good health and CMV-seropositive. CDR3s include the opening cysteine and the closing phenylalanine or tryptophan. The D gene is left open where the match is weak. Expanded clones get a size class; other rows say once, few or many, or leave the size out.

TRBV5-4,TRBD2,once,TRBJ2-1,CASSLELAAPSGNEQFF,TGTGCCAGCAGCTTGGAACTAGCGGCTCCCTCGGGCAATGAGCAGTTCTTC
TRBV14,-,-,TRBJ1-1,CASSLDRRSTEAFF,TGTGCCAGCAGCCTAGACAGGAGGTCCACTGAAGCTTTCTTT
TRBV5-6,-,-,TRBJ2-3,CASSLGLQGGTDTQYF,TGTGCCAGCAGCTTGGGTCTACAGGGAGGGACTGACACGCAGTATTTT
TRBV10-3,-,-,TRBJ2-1,CAINNYNEQFF,TGTGCCATCAATAACTACAATGAGCAGTTCTTC
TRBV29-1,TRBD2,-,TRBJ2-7,CSASGSSGEQYF,TGCAGCGCTAGCGGGAGTAGCGGCGAGCAGTACTTC
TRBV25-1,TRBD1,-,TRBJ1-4,CASSRGNEKLFF,TGTGCCAGTTCCAGGGGGAATGAAAAACTGTTTTTT
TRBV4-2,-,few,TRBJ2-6,CASGEGPGANVLTF,TGTGCCAGCGGCGAGGGCCCGGGGGCCAACGTCCTGACTTTC
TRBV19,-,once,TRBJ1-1,CASSNYRDTEAFF,TGTGCCAGTAGCAACTACAGGGACACTGAAGCTTTCTTT
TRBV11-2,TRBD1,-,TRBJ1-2,CASSPREGAFGYTF,TGTGCCAGCAGCCCCCGGGAGGGGGCCTTTGGCTACACCTTC
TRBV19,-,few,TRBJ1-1,CASSIGPNSNTEAFF,TGTGCCAGTAGTATTGGTCCCAACTCGAACACTGAAGCTTTCTTT
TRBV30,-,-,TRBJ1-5,CAWSVQGKGSDQPQHF,TGTGCCTGGAGTGTACAGGGCAAGGGTTCGGATCAGCCCCAGCATTTT
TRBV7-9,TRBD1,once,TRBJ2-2,CASSFPGGVNTGELFF,TGTGCCAGCAGCTTCCCAGGGGGCGTGAACACCGGGGAGCTGTTTTTT
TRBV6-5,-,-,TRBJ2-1,CASSYSSGNEQFF,TGTGCCAGCAGTTACTCCTCGGGTAATGAGCAGTTCTTC
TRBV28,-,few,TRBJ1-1,CASSLLQGSTEAFF,TGTGCCAGCAGTTTATTACAGGGAAGCACTGAAGCTTTCTTT
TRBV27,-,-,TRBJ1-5,CASSSGMGWNQPQHF,TGTGCCAGCAGTTCAGGGATGGGTTGGAATCAGCCCCAGCATTTT
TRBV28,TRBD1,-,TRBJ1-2,CASSSPGGGQGFGGGYTF,TGTGCCAGCAGTTCCCCCGGCGGGGGACAGGGGTTTGGGGGTGGCTACACCTTC
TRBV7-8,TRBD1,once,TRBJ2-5,CASSLKRQGPWLGDMAQYF,TGTGCCAGCAGCTTAAAAAGACAGGGGCCTTGGCTGGGGGATATGGCCCAGTACTTC
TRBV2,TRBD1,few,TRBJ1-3,CASSEAGRGRFGNTIYF,TGTGCCAGCAGTGAAGCGGGCAGGGGGCGCTTTGGAAACACCATATATTTT
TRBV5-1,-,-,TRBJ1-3,CASSLGQWSSGNTIYF,TGCGCCAGCAGCTTGGGACAGTGGAGCTCTGGAAACACCATATATTTT
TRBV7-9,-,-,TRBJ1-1,CASSWGGDTEAFF,TGTGCCAGCAGCTGGGGGGGTGACACTGAAGCTTTCTTT
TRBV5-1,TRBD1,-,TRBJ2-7,CASSLGGTTGAYEQYF,TGCGCCAGCAGCTTGGGGGGGACGACAGGGGCCTACGAGCAGTACTTC
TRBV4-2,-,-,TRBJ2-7,CASSQDSGLYEQYF,TGTGCCAGCAGCCAAGATTCGGGACTCTACGAGCAGTACTTC